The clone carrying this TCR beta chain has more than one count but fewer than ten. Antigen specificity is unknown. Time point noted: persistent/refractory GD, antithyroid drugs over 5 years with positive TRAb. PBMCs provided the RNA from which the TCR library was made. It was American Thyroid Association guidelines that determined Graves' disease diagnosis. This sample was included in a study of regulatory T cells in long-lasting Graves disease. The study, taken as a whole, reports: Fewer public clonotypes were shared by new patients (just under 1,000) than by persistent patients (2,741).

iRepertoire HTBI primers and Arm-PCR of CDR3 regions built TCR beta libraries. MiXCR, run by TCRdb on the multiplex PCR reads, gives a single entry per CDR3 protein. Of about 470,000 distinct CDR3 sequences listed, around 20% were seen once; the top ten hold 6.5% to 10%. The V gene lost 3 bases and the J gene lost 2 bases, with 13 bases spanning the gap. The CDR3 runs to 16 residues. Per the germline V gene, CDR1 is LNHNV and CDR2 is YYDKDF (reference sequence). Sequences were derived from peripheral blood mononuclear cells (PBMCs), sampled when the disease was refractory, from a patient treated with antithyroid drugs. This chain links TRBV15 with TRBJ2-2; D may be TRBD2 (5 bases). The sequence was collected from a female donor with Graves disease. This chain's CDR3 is CATSSGGEINTGELFF. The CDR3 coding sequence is TGTGCCACCAGCAGCGGAGGAGAAATAAACACCGGGGAGCTGTTTTTT.